The entry that follows covers one T cell receptor beta chain sequence. The data derive from a study of blood T cell repertoires in COVID-19. Study at large: From the United States, Italy and Spain came samples of acute and convalescent COVID-19. Sources were T cells, B-cell-depleted T cells, or PBMCs; the material itself was cDNA or gDNA.

After removal of 4 bases from V and 5 bases from J, the junction contained 6 bases not matched to a gene. The germline gives CDR1 SGHNT, CDR2 YYREEE (reference sequence). This CDR3 has 15 amino acids. In the source study's methods: Amplifying reference gene primers gave estimates of nucleated cell counts. Some clones are missing from TCRdb's copy, which holds only in-frame ones; the method was immunoSEQ multiplex PCR. V, J and clone size are those of that table, while D and trimming were read from the DNA. Among roughly 260,000 clones listed, approximately 79% were seen once. V and J are TRBV5-4 and TRBJ1-4; 9 bases are shared with TRBD1. The sample consisted of peripheral blood. The clonotype was recovered from a woman aged 80 or older with active or convalescent COVID-19. CDR3 amino acids: CASSPSTGGNEKLFF. DNA for the CDR3: TGTGCCAGCAGCCCGTCGACAGGGGGGAATGAAAAACTGTTTTTT. Full variable domain (outside the CDR3, taken from reference TRBV5-4 and TRBJ1-4): ETGVTQSPTHLIKTRGQQVTLRCSSQSGHNTVSWYQQALGQGPQFIFQYYREEENGRGNFPPRFSGLQFPNYSSELNVNALELDDSALYLCASSPSTGGNEKLFFGSGTQLSVL.